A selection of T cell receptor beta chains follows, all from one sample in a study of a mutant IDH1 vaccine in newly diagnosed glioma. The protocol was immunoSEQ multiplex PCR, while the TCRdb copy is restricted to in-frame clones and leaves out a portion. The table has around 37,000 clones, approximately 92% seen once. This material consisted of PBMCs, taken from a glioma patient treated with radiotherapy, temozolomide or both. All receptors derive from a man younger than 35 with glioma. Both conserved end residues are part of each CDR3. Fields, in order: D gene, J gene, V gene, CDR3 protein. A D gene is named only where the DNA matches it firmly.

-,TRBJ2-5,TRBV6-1,CASSGETQYF
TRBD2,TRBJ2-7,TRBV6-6,CASNAPGGPNEQYF
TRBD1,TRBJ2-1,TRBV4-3,CASSQGQGAPNEQFF
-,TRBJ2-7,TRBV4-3,CASSPQQGHEQYF
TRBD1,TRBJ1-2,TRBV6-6,CASRPGQGSDYGYTF
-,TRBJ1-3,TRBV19,CASSMSPGNTIYF
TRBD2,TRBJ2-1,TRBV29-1,CSVPPPLAGGGGEQFF
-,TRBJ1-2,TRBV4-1,CASSQVLAPYYGYTF
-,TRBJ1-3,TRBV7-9,CASSLGRGAGNTIYF
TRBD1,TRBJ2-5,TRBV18,CASSSRDRGWETQYF
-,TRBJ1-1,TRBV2,CASSPGPVGDTEAFF
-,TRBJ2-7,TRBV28,CASQTGFYEQYF
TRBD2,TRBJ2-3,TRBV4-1,CASSQGIGRATDTQYF
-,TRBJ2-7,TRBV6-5,CASSYAGTYEQYF